Each of the 14 T cell receptor beta chains below was sequenced from the same sample in a study of response to subunit inactivated influenza vaccine. Using its own MiXCR run on the RT-PCR reads, TCRdb lists one record per CDR3 protein. The table has under 550,000 distinct CDR3 sequences, approximately 7.3% seen once. The source was PBMCs from blood, collected roughly 24 months after vaccination. The receptors shown here come from a man in his fifties or sixties who received an inactivated influenza vaccine.

This chain uses TRBV2 with TRBJ2-3; TRBD1 agrees at 9 bases. The germline V gene has CDR1 SNHLY and CDR2 FYNNEI. The CDR3 totals 16 residues. V lost 6 bases, J lost 4 bases, and 11 bases stayed unmatched. CDR3 DNA sequence: TGTGCCAGCAGCCCCTCCGGGACAGGGAAAGCAGATACGCAGTATTTT. Translating it yields CASSPSGTGKADTQYF.

This clonotype appeared a few times. The CDR3 nucleotides are TGCGCCAGCAGCCAAGAATTCTGGGACGTCTCTGGAAACACCATATATTTT. Its translation is CASSQEFWDVSGNTIYF. This chain uses TRBV4-3 with TRBJ1-3; TRBD1 might be the D (5 bases). V was trimmed by 0 bases and J by 0 bases, leaving 12 bases between them. Germline CDR1 reads LGHNA; CDR2 reads YSLEER. The CDR3 has 17 residues.

The sample holds many counts of this clonotype. The J gene is TRBJ2-3, the V gene TRBV6-1; TRBD2 is a possible D gene (7 bases). Germline CDR1 MNHNS, CDR2 SASEGT. The CDR3 extends over 16 amino acids. Trimming removed 7 bases from V and 6 bases from J, with 23 bases in between. Here the CDR3 reads CASTPSRRRGADTQYF. As DNA, the CDR3 is TGTGCCAGCACCCCGTCAAGAAGACGGGGGGCGGATACGCAGTATTTT.

The chain carries TRBV7-9 and TRBJ2-3; D call uncertain. Trimming took 5 bases from V and 4 from J, leaving 13 bases between them. Germline lookup yields CDR1 SEHNR and CDR2 FQNEAQ (reference sequence). The CDR3 contains 14 residues. CDR3 loop: CASSLNWVSDTQYF. CDR3 nucleotide sequence: TGTGCCAGCAGCCTCAACTGGGTGTCAGATACGCAGTATTTT.

This clonotype was observed a few times. This rearrangement joins TRBV11-2 to TRBJ2-7; no firm D call. CDR1 and CDR2 from the germline V gene are SGHAT and FQNNGV. The CDR3 consists of 14 residues. V gave up 1 base and J gave up 3 bases, with 10 bases separating them. In DNA form, the CDR3 reads TGTGCCAGCAGCTTAGGCCAGACAAACTACGAGCAGTACTTC. It encodes CASSLGQTNYEQYF. Full variable domain (rest looked up from reference TRBV11-2 and TRBJ2-7): EAGVAQSPRYKIIEKRQSVAFWCNPISGHATLYWYQQILGQGPKLLIQFQNNGVVDDSQLPKDRFSAERLKGVDSTLKIQPAKLEDSAVYLCASSLGQTNYEQYFGPGTRLTVT.

The CDR3 nucleotides are TGTGCCAGCAGCTCCAGGAGTGGTAGCCTAGCAGATACGCAGTATTTT. It translates to CASSSRSGSLADTQYF. The gene calls are TRBV9 and TRBJ2-3; D is uncertain. The V and J ends lost 4 bases and 4 bases respectively, with 19 bases between them. Per the germline V gene, CDR1 is SGDLS and CDR2 is YYNGEE. The CDR3 length is 16 residues.

This chain links TRBV6-1 with TRBJ2-6; possible D gene TRBD1, 5 bases. Trimming took off 5 bases at V and 4 bases at J, with 9 bases between the two ends. This CDR3 is built from 14 residues. Germline-derived CDR1 and CDR2 are MNHNS and SASEGT. CDR3 region: CASSRGWGANVLTF. In nucleotides, the CDR3 is TGTGCCAGCAGTAGGGGATGGGGGGCCAACGTCCTGACTTTC.

The chain has TRBV6-1 and TRBJ2-5; D is undetermined. CDR1 and CDR2 from the germline V gene are MNHNS and SASEGT. CDR3 length equals 13 residues. Trimming left V 6 bases short and J 4 bases short, with 12 bases between. CDR3 in amino acids: CASSGDWTETQYF. CDR3 nucleotide sequence: TGTGCCAGCAGCGGAGACTGGACAGAGACCCAGTACTTC.

There are many counts of this clonotype. V usage is TRBV28 and J usage is TRBJ2-2, with TRBD1 matching 11 bases. Germline values: CDR1 MDHEN, CDR2 SYDVKM. CDR3 size: 16 residues. The V gene end was trimmed by 4 bases and the J gene end by 6 bases; junction bases not matched to a gene: 7. The CDR3 nucleotides read TGTGCCAGCAGTTCAGGGGGACAGGGGGTCGCCGGGGAGCTGTTTTTT. This translates into CASSSGGQGVAGELFF.

This clonotype was seen a few times. This chain links TRBV3-1 with TRBJ2-6, with unresolved D. The V gene lost 4 bases and the J gene lost 0 bases, with 4 bases spanning the gap. Germline CDR1 reads LGHDT; CDR2 reads YNNKEL (reference sequence). There are 14 residues in the CDR3. As DNA, the CDR3 is TGTGCCAGCAGCCTCCGCTCTGGGGCCAACGTCCTGACTTTC. This translates into CASSLRSGANVLTF.

CDR3 nucleotides: TGTGCCAGCAGTTACAGGGAGCGAGAGACCCAGTACTTC. Amino acids: CASSYRERETQYF. The V and J genes are TRBV6-2 or TRBV6-3 and TRBJ2-5; tentative D call: TRBD2 (5 bases). The CDR3 contains 13 residues. Germline V gene sequence: CDR1 MNHEY, CDR2 SVGEGT. Trimming removed 2 bases from V and 4 bases from J, with 8 bases in between.

The CDR3: CASTSGVGTEAFF. For the CDR3, the DNA is TGTGCCAGCACTTCCGGGGTAGGCACTGAAGCTTTCTTT. The chain couples TRBV7-2 to TRBJ1-1; D call uncertain. V was trimmed by 7 bases and J by 4 bases, leaving 13 bases between them. The CDR3 is made up of 13 amino acids. Germline assignment: CDR1 SGHTA and CDR2 FQGNSA.

This clonotype was observed a handful of times. The V gene is TRBV7-8, the J gene TRBJ2-1, with 10 bases that match TRBD2. Germline-derived CDR1 and CDR2 are SGHVS and FQNEAQ. CDR3 length equals 16 residues. V shed 5 bases, J shed 6 bases, and the junction held 10 bases outside the gene matches. In DNA form, the CDR3 reads TGTGCCAGCAGCCCCCCCAGCGGGAGGGCCTCCAATGAGCAGTTCTTC. Translated, it gives CASSPPSGRASNEQFF.

V usage is TRBV28 and J usage is TRBJ1-3; no firm D call. V was cut by 3 bases and J by 6 bases, with 18 bases left in between. The CDR3 runs 16 residues. Germline V CDR1 and CDR2: MDHEN, SYDVKM. This chain's CDR3 is CASSFPGRSTKNTIYF. The CDR3, as DNA: TGTGCCAGCAGTTTTCCCGGACGTTCTACGAAAAACACCATATATTTT.